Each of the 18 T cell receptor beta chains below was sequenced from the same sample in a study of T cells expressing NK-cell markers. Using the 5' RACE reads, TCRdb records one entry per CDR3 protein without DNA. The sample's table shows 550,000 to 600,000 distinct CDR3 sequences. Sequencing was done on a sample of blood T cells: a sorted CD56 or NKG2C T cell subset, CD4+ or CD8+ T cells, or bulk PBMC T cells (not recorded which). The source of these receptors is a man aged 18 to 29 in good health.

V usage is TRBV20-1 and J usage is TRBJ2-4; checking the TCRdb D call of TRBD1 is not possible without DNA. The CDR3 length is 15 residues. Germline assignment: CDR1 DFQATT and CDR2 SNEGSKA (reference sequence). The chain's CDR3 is CSANTGGAAKNIQYF.

The CDR3 loop is CASSFPTSGRSTGELFF. The chain couples TRBV11-1 to TRBJ2-2; no DNA is available, so the TRBD2 call from TCRdb remains unchecked. Germline values: CDR1 SGHAT, CDR2 FQDESV (reference sequence). CDR3 size: 17 residues.

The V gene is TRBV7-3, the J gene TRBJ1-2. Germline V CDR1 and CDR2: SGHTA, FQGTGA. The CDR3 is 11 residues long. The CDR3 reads CSCPEINGYTF.

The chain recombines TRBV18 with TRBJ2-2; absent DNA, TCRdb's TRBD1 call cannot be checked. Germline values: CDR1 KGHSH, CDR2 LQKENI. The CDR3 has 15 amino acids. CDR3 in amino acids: CASSPRGPPTGELFF. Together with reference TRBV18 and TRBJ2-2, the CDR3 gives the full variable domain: NAGVMQNPRHLVRRRGQEARLRCSPMKGHSHVYWYRQLPEEGLKFMVYLQKENIIDESGMPKERFSAEFPKEGPSILRIQQVVRGDSAAYFCASSPRGPPTGELFFGEGSRLTVL.

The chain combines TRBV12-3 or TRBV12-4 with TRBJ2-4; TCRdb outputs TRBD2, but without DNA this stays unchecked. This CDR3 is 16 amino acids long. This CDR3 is CASSSQDSGGRNIQYF.

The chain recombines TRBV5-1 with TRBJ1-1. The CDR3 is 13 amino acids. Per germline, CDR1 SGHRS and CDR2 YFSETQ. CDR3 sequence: CASRSLSETEAFF.

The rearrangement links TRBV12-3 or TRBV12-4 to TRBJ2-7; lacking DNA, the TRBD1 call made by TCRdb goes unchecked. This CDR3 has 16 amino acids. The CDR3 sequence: CASSQEGGFGGVEQYF.

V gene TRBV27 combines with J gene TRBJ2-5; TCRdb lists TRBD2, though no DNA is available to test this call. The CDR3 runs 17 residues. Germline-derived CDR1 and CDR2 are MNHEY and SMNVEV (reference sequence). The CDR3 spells CASSLRGTSGFRETQYF.

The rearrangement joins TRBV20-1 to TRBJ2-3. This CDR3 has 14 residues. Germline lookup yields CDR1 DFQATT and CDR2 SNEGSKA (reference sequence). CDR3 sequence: CSARTHLGSDGQYF.

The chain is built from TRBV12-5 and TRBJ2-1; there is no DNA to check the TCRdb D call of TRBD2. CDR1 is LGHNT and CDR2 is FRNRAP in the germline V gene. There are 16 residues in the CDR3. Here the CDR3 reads CASVRFEGGRDNEQFF.

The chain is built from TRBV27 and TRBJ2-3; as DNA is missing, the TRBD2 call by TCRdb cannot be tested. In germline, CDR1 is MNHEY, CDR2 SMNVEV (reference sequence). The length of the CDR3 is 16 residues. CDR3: CASSPAGGSVRDTQYF.

This CDR3 reads CASSLEGKGAQPQHF. V usage is TRBV7-2 and J usage is TRBJ1-5; the TRBD1 assignment by TCRdb is unverifiable without DNA. Per germline, CDR1 SGHTA and CDR2 FQGNSA. CDR3 length: 15 amino acids.

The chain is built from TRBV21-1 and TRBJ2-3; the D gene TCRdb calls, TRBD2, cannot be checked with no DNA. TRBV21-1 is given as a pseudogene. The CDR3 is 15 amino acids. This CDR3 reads CARLEGAKLTDTQYF.

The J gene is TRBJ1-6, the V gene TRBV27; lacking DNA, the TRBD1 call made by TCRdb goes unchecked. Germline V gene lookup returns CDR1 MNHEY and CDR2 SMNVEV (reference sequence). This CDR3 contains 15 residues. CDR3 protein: CASSLLGQLGSPLHF.

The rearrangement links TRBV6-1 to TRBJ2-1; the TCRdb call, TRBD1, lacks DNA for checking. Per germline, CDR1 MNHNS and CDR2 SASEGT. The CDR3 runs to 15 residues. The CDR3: CASTTGDPSYNEQFF.

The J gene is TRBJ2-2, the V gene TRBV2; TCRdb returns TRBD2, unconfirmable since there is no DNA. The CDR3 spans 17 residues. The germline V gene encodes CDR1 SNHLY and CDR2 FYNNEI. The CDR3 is CASSDVREGLYGGELFF.

CDR3 loop: CASSPPGLVGKNEQFF. The V gene is TRBV7-2, the J gene TRBJ2-1; no DNA is available, so the TRBD2 call from TCRdb remains unchecked. Germline CDR1 is SGHTA and CDR2 is FQGNSA. The length of the CDR3 is 16 residues.

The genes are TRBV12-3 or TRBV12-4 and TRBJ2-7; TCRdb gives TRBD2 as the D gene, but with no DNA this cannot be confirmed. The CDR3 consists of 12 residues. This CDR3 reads CASTRREREQYF.